This TCR beta chain was observed in a study of blood T cell repertoires in COVID-19. Study-level information: Whether acute or convalescent, the COVID-19 samples came from the United States, Italy and Spain.

Per the authors' pipeline: Counts of nucleated cells, estimated from reference gene primer amplification, were obtained. Assay used: immunoSEQ multiplex PCR; TCRdb lists only in-frame clones, some missing. The V and J calls and clone size were taken over from that table, and D and trimming were inferred from the DNA. The sample consists of some 120,000 clones, roughly 90% of them appearing once. Germline V CDR1 and CDR2: LNHDA, SQIVND (reference sequence). This CDR3 is 13 amino acids long. V was clipped by 3 bases and J by 7 bases; unmatched bases: 3. This rearrangement joins TRBV19 to TRBJ1-1; 9 positions match TRBD1. Sequencing was done on a sample of peripheral blood. The clonotype originates from a man aged 45-60 years with active COVID-19. The CDR3 DNA reads TGTGCCAGTAGTATGGGACAGGGCCATGAAGCTTTCTTT. Translated, it gives CASSMGQGHEAFF.